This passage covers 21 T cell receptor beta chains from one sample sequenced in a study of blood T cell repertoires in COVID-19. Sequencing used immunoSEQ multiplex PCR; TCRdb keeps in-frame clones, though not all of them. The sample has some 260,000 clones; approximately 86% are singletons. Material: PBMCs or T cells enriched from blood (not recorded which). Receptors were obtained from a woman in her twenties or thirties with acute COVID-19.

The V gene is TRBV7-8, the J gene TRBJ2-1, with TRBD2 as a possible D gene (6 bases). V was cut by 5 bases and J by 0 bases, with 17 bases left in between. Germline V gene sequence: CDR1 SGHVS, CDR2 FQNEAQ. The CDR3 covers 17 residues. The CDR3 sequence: CASSPAGVAASYNEQFF. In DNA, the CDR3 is TGTGCCAGCAGCCCTGCAGGAGTAGCGGCCTCCTACAATGAGCAGTTCTTC.

The chain's CDR3 is CASQGPYEQYF. CDR3 sequence (DNA): TGTGCCAGTCAGGGGCCCTACGAGCAGTACTTC. This chain joins TRBV6-6 and TRBJ2-7, with D possibly matching TRBD1 (6 bases). Trimming shortened V by 9 bases and J by 2 bases, and 8 bases separated the two germline ends. The CDR3 has 11 residues. Germline V gene sequence: CDR1 MNHNY, CDR2 SVGAGI (reference sequence).

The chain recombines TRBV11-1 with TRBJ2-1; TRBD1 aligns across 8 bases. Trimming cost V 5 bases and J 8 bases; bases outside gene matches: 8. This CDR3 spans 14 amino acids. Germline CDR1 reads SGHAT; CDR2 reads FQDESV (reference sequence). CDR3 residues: CASSVKTGVHEQFF. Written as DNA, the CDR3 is TGTGCCAGCAGCGTAAAGACAGGGGTTCATGAGCAGTTCTTC.

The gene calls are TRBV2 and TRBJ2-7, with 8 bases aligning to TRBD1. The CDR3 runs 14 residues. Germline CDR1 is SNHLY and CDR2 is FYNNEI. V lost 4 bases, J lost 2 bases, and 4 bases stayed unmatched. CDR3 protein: CASSGRQGPYEQYF. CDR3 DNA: TGTGCCAGCAGTGGACGACAGGGGCCCTACGAGCAGTACTTC.

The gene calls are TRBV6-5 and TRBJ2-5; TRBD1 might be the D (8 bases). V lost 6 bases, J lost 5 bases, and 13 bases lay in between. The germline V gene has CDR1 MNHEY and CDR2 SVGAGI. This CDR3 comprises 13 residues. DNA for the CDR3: TGTGCCAGCAGGCAACAGGGGGGGGAGACCCAGTACTTC. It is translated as CASRQQGGETQYF.

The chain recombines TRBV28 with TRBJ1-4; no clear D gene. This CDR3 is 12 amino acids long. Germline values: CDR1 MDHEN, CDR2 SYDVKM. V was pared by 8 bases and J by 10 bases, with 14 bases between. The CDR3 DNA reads TGTGCCAGCGGCTCAAAATTTGGAAAACTGTTTTTT. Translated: CASGSKFGKLFF.

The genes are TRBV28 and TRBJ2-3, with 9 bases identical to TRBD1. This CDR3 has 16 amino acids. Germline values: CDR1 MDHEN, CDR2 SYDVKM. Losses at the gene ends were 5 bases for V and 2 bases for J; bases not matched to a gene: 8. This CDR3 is CASSLRDRVITDTQYF. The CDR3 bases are TGTGCCAGCAGTCTTCGGGACAGGGTGATCACAGATACGCAGTATTTT.

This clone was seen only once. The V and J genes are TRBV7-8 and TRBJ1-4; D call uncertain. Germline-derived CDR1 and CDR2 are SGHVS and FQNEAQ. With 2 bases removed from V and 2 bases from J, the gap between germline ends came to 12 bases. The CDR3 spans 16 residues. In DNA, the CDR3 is TGTGCCAGCAGCTTATCTAGGAGGGTTACTAATGAAAAACTGTTTTTT. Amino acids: CASSLSRRVTNEKLFF.

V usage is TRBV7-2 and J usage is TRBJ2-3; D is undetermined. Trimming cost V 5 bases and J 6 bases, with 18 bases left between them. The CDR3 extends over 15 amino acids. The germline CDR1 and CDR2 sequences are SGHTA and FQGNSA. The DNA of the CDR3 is TGTGCCAGCAGCCCGCTGGGCGCCCAGGCGGATACGCAGTATTTT. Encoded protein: CASSPLGAQADTQYF. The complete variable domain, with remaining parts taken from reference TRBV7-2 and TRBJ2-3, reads GAGVSQSPSNKVTEKGKDVELRCDPISGHTALYWYRQSLGQGLEFLIYFQGNSAPDKSGLPSDRFSAERTGGSVSTLTIQRTQQEDSAVYLCASSPLGAQADTQYFGPGTRLTVL.

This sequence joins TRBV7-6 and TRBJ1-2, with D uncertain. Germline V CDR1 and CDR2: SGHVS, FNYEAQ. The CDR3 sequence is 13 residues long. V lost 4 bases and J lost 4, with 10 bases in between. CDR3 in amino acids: CASSSTALYGYTF. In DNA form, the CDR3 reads TGTGCCAGCAGCTCCACAGCTCTCTATGGCTACACCTTC. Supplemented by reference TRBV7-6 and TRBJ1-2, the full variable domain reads GAGVSQSPRYKVTKRGQDVALRCDPISGHVSLYWYRQALGQGPEFLTYFNYEAQQDKSGLPNDRFSAERPEGSISTLTIQRTEQRDSAMYRCASSSTALYGYTFGSGTRLTVV.

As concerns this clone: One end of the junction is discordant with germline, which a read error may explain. The CDR3 loop reads CASSYSAGGNTEAFF. The CDR3 region has the DNA TGTGCCAGCAGCTACTCGGCAGGGGGGAACACTGAAGCTTTCTTT. The rearrangement uses TRBV6-5 and TRBJ1-1, with 7 bases matching TRBD1. Germline CDR1 reads MNHEY; CDR2 reads SVGAGI. The CDR3 runs 15 residues.

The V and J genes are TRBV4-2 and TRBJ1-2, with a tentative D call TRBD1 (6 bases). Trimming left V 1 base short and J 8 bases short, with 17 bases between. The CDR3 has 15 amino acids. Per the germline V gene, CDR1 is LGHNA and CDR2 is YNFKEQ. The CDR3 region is CASSQGWGQGRGYTF. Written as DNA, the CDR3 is TGTGCCAGCAGCCAAGGTTGGGGGCAGGGGCGAGGCTACACCTTC.

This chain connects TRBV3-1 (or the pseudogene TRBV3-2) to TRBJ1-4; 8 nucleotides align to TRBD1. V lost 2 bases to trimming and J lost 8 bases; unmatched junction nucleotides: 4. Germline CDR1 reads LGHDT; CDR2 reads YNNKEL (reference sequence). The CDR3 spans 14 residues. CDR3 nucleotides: TGTGCCAGCAGCCAACAGGGGGCAGGGGAAAAACTGTTTTTT. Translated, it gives CASSQQGAGEKLFF.

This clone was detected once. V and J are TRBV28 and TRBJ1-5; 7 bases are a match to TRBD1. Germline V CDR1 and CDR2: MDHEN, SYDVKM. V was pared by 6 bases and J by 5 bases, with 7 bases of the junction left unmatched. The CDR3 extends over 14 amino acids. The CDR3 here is CASRGQLFYQPQHF. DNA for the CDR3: TGTGCCAGCAGGGGACAGCTTTTTTATCAGCCCCAGCATTTT. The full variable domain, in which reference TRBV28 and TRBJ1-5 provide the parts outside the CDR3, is DVKVTQSSRYLVKRTGEKVFLECVQDMDHENMFWYRQDPGLGLRLIYFSYDVKMKEKGDIPEGYSVSREKKERFSLILESASTNQTSMYLCASRGQLFYQPQHFGDGTRLSIL.

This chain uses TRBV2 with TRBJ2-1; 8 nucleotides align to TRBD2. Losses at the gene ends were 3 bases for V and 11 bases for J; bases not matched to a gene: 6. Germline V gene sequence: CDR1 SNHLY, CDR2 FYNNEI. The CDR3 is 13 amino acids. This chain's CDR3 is CASSDELAGQQFF. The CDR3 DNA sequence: TGTGCCAGCAGTGATGAGCTAGCGGGCCAGCAGTTCTTC. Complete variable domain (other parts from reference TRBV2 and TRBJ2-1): EPEVTQTPSHQVTQMGQEVILRCVPISNHLYFYWYRQILGQKVEFLVSFYNNEISEKSEIFDDQFSVERPDGSNFTLKIRSTKLEDSAMYFCASSDELAGQQFFGPGTRLTVL.

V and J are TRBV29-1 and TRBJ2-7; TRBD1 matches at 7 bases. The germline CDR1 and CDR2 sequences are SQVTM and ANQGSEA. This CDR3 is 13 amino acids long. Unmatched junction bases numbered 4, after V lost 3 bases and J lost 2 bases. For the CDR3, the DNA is TGCAGCGTTGAGGAAGGGGGCGCCTACGAGCAGTACTTC. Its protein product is CSVEEGGAYEQYF.

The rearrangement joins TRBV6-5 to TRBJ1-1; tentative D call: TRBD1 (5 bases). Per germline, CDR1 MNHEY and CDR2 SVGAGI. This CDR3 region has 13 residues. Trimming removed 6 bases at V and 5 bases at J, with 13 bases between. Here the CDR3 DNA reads TGTGCCAGCAGCCAGGGAGGAAAGACTGAAGCTTTCTTT. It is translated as CASSQGGKTEAFF.

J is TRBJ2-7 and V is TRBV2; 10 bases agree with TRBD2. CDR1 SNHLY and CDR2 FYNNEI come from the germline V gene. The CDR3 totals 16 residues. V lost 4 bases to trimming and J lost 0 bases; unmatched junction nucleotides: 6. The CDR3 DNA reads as TGTGCCAGCAGTGGGTCACCTAGCGGGAGCTCCTACGAGCAGTACTTC. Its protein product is CASSGSPSGSSYEQYF.

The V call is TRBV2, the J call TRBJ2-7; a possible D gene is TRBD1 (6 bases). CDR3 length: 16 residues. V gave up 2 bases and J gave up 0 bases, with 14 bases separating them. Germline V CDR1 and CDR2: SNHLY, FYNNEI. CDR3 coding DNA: TGTGCCAGCAGTGAAAGAGTTGGACAGACCTCCTACGAGCAGTACTTC. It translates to CASSERVGQTSYEQYF. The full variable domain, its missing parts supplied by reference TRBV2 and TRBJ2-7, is EPEVTQTPSHQVTQMGQEVILRCVPISNHLYFYWYRQILGQKVEFLVSFYNNEISEKSEIFDDQFSVERPDGSNFTLKIRSTKLEDSAMYFCASSERVGQTSYEQYFGPGTRLTVT.

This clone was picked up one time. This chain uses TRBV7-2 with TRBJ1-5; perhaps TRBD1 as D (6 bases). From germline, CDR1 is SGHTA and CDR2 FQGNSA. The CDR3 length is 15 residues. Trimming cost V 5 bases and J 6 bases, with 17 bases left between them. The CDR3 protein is CASSPQDSQGQPQHF. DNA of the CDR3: TGTGCCAGCAGCCCCCAGGACAGCCAGGGTCAGCCCCAGCATTTT.

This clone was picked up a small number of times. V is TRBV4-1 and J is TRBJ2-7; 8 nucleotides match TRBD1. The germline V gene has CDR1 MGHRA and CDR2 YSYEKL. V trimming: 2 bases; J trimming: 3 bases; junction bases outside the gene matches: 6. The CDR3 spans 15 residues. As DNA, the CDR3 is TGCGCCAGCAGCCAAAACCCTGGACAGGGCTACGAGCAGTACTTC. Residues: CASSQNPGQGYEQYF.